This entry describes one TCR beta chain. Its antigen is currently unknown. This specimen belongs to a study of cytomegalovirus exposure and HLA in healthy donors. Study in general: The same platform as the approximately 670 first-cohort repertoires was used for the 120 or so validation repertoires, a later analysis reported.

Sequencing was performed with immunoSEQ multiplex PCR; in TCRdb, only in-frame clones are kept and a portion is missing. The sample carries around 200,000 clones, 88% recorded once. Study-wide points: That first-cohort TCR clusters tended to co-occur in the 90 to 150 validation repertoires was found in a later analysis. Reported performance of the classifier showed diagnosis of cytomegalovirus status with high specificity and sensitivity. It was 150 to 200 TCR beta chains that were listed as cytomegalovirus-associated.

The CDR3 totals 14 residues. V lost 5 bases and J lost 1, with 12 bases in between. The germline CDR1 and CDR2 sequences are MNHEY and SVGAGI. This sequence was found in a woman aged 18-29 years in good health and CMV-seronegative. The sequenced material came from PBMCs. The V and J genes are TRBV6-5 and TRBJ2-7; D is possibly TRBD2 (6 bases). The CDR3 DNA sequence: TGTGCCAGCAGTCCCAGACTAGGATCCTACGAGCAGTACTTC. Its translation: CASSPRLGSYEQYF.